The present TCR beta chain was sequenced within a study of kidney transplant recipient with SARS-CoV-2 infection. This clonotype has ten or more counts. TCRdb reprocessed the reads via MiXCR and lists one record per CDR3 protein. The sample lists about 250,000 distinct CDR3 sequences, 29% occurring once. The CDR3 is made up of 14 amino acids. V shed 6 bases and J shed 0 bases, with 11 bases lying between them. The clonotype comes from a male patient in his thirties who had COVID-19 and was a kidney transplant recipient. Part of the T cell pool may stem from the graft donor. Specimen: a blood sample, collected at baseline and between days 110 and 120 from a kidney transplant recipient. The chain recombines TRBV12-3 or TRBV12-4 with TRBJ1-1; D might be TRBD1 (6 bases). The CDR3 DNA is TGTGCCAGCAGGCCAAACAGGGTGAACACTGAAGCTTTCTTT. This translates into CASRPNRVNTEAFF.